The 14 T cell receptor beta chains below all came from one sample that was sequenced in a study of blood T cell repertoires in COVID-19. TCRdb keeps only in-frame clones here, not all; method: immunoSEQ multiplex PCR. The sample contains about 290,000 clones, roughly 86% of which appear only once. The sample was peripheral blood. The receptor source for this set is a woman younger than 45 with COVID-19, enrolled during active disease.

The CDR3 loop reads CASSPRGGGGTEAFF. The CDR3 DNA reads TGTGCCAGCAGCCCCCGGGGTGGGGGCGGTACTGAAGCTTTCTTT. V gene TRBV3-1 (or the pseudogene TRBV3-2) combines with J gene TRBJ1-1, with D possibly matching TRBD1 (6 bases). This CDR3 is built from 15 residues. Germline V gives CDR1 LGHDT, CDR2 YNNKEL (reference sequence). The ends were cut back, 4 bases at V and 5 bases at J, with 17 bases in the middle.

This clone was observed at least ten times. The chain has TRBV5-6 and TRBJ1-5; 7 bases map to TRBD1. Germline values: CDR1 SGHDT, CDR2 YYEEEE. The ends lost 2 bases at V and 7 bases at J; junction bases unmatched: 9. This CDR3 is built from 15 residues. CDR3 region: CASSFPDREDQPQHF. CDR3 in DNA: TGTGCCAGCAGCTTCCCCGACAGGGAAGACCAGCCCCAGCATTTT.

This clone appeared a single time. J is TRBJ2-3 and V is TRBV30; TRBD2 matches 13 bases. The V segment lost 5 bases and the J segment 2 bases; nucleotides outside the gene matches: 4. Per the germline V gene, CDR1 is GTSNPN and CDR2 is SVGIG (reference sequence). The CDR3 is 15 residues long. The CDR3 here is CAWGGLAGNTDTQYF. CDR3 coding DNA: TGTGCCTGGGGGGGACTAGCGGGGAACACAGATACGCAGTATTTT.

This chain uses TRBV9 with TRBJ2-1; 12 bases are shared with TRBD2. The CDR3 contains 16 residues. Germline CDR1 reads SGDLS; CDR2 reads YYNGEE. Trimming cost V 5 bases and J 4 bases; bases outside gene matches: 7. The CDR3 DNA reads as TGTGCCAGCAGGTCTACTAGCGGGGGGACTTACAATGAGCAGTTCTTC. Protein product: CASRSTSGGTYNEQFF.

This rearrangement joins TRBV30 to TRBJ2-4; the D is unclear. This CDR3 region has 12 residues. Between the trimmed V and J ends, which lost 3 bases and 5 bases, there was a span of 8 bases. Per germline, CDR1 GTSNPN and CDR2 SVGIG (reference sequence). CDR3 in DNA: TGTGCCTGGAGCGTTCGTCAAAACATTCAGTACTTC. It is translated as CAWSVRQNIQYF.

The CDR3: CASSTLVNVGPIYGYTF. The CDR3 nucleotides are TGTGCCAGTAGTACCCTCGTTAATGTGGGGCCCATCTATGGCTACACCTTC. This chain joins TRBV19 and TRBJ1-2; weak D call: TRBD1 (5 bases). The CDR3 totals 17 residues. Germline V CDR1 and CDR2: LNHDA, SQIVND (reference sequence). V gave up 4 bases and J gave up 4 bases, with 22 bases separating them.

CDR3 loop: CASSHRTGGLGTEAFF. CDR3 DNA: TGTGCCAGCAGCCATAGGACAGGGGGCTTAGGCACTGAAGCTTTCTTT. The genes are TRBV3-1 (or the pseudogene TRBV3-2) and TRBJ1-1; the match to TRBD1 covers 11 bases. J gave up 4 bases and V 3 bases, and 7 bases lay outside the gene matches. This CDR3 has 16 residues. The germline V gene encodes CDR1 LGHDT and CDR2 YNNKEL (reference sequence).

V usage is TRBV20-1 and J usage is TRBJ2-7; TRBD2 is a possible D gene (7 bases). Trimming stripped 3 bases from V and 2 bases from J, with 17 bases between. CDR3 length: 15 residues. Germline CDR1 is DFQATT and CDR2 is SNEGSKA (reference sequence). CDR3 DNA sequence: TGCAGTGCTAGTCACGGGCGGGGGCCTCCCTACGAGCAGTACTTC. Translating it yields CSASHGRGPPYEQYF.

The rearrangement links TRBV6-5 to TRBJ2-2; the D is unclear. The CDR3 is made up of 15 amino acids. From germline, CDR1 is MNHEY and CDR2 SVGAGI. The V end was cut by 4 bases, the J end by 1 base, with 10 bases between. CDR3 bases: TGTGCCAGCAGTTCCAGGCGTCTGAACACCGGGGAGCTGTTTTTT. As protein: CASSSRRLNTGELFF.

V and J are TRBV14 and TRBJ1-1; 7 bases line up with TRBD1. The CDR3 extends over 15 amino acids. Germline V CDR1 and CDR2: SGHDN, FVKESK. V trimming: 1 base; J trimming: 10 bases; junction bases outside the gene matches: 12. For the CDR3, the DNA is TGTGCCAGCAGCCAAGGAACCGGACAGGCCAGAAGAGCTTTCTTT. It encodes CASSQGTGQARRAFF.

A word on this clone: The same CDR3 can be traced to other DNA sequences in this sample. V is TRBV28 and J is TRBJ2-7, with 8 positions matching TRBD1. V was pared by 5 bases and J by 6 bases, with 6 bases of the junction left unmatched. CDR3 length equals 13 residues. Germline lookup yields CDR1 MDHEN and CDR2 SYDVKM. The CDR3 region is CASSTGQGGEQYF. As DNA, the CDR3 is TGTGCCAGCAGTACCGGACAGGGCGGCGAGCAGTACTTC. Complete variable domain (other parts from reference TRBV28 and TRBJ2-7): DVKVTQSSRYLVKRTGEKVFLECVQDMDHENMFWYRQDPGLGLRLIYFSYDVKMKEKGDIPEGYSVSREKKERFSLILESASTNQTSMYLCASSTGQGGEQYFGPGTRLTVT.

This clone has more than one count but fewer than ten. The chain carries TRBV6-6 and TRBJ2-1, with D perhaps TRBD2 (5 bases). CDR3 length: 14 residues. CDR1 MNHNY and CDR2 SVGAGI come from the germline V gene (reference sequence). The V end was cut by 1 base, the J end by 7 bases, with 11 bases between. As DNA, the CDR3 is TGTGCCAGCAGTTACTTACCGAGGGATAATGAGCAGTTCTTC. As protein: CASSYLPRDNEQFF.

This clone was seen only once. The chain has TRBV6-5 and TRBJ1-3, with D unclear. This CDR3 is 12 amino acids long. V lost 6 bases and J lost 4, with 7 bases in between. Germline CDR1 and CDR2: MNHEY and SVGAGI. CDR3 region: CASSPRGNTIYF. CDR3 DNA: TGTGCCAGCAGCCCGAGAGGAAACACCATATATTTT.

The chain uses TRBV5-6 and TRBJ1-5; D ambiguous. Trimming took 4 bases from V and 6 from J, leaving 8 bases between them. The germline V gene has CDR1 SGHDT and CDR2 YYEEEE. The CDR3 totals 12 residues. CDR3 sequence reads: CASSPRGQPQHF. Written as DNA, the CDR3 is TGTGCCAGCAGCCCCCGGGGTCAGCCCCAGCATTTT.